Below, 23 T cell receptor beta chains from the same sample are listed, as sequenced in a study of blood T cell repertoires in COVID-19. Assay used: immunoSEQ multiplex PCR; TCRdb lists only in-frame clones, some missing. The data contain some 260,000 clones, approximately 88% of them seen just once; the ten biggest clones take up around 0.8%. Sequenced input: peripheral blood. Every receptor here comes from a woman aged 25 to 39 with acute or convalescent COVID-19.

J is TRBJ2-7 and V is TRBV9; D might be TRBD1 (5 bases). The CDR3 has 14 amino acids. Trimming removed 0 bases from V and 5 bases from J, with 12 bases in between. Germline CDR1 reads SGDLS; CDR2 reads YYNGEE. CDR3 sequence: CASSVGGRLDEQYF. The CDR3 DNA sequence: TGTGCCAGCAGCGTAGGGGGCCGCTTGGACGAGCAGTACTTC.

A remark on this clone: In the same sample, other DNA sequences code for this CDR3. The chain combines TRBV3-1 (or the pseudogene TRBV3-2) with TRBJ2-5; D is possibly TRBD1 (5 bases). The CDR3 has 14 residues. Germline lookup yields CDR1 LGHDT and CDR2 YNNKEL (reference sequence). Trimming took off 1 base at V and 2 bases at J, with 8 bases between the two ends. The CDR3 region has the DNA TGTGCCAGCAGCCAAGGAAGGGGTCAAGAGACCCAGTACTTC. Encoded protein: CASSQGRGQETQYF.

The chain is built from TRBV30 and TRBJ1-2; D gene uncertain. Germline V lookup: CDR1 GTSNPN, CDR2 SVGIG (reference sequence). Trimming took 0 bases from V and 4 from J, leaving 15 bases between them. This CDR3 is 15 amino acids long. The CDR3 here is CAWSVFRAAGYGYTF. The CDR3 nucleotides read TGTGCCTGGAGTGTATTTCGAGCTGCGGGCTATGGCTACACCTTC.

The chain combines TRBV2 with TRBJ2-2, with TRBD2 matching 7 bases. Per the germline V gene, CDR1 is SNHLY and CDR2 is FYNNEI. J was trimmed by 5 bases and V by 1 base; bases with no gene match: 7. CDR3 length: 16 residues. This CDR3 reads CASSEGGRAGTGELFF. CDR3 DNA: TGTGCCAGCAGTGAAGGTGGGAGGGCCGGGACCGGGGAGCTGTTTTTT. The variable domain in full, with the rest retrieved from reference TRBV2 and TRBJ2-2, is EPEVTQTPSHQVTQMGQEVILRCVPISNHLYFYWYRQILGQKVEFLVSFYNNEISEKSEIFDDQFSVERPDGSNFTLKIRSTKLEDSAMYFCASSEGGRAGTGELFFGEGSRLTVL.

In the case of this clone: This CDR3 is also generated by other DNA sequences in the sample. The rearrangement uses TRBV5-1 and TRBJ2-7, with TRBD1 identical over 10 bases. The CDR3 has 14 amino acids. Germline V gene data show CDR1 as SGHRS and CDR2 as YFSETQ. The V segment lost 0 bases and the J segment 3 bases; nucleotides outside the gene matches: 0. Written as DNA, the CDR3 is TGCGCCAGCAGCTTGGGGACAGGGGGCTACGAGCAGTACTTC. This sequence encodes CASSLGTGGYEQYF.

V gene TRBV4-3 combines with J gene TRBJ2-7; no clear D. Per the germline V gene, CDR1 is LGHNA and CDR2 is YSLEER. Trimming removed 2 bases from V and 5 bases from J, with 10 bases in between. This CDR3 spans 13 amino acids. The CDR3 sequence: CASSQRVWNEQYF. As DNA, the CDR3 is TGCGCCAGCAGCCAACGGGTGTGGAACGAGCAGTACTTC.

The CDR3 region is CASSVDGGGPANEQFF. The CDR3, as DNA: TGTGCCAGCAGCGTAGATGGAGGAGGGCCCGCCAATGAGCAGTTCTTC. The gene calls are TRBV9 and TRBJ2-1; D is possibly TRBD2 (6 bases). Germline V CDR1 and CDR2: SGDLS, YYNGEE. CDR3 length equals 16 residues. V dropped 0 bases and J dropped 6 bases, with 16 bases sitting between them.

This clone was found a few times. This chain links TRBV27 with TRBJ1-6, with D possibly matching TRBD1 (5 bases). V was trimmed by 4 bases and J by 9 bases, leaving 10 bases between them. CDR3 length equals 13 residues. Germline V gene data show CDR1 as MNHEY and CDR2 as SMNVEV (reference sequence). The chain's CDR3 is CASSWQGTSPLHF. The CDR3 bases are TGTGCCAGCAGTTGGCAGGGTACTTCACCCCTCCACTTT.

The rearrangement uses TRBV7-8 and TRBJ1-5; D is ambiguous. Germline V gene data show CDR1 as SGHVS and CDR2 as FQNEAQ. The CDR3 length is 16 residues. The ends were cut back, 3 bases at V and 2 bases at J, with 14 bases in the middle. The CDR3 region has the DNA TGTGCCAGCAGCTTTTCTACGAGGCCGGGCAATCAGCCCCAGCATTTT. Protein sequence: CASSFSTRPGNQPQHF.

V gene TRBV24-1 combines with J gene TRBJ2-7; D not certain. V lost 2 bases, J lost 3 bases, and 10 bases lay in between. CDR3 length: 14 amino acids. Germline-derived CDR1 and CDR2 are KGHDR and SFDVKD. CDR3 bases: TGTGCCACCAGTGATTCTTATACTGACTACGAGCAGTACTTC. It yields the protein CATSDSYTDYEQYF.

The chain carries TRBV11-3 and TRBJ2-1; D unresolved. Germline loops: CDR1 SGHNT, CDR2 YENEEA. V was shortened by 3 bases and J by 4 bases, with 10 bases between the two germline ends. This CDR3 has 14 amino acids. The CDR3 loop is CASSLSSGYNEQFF. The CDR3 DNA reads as TGTGCCAGCAGCTTGAGTTCAGGTTACAATGAGCAGTTCTTC.

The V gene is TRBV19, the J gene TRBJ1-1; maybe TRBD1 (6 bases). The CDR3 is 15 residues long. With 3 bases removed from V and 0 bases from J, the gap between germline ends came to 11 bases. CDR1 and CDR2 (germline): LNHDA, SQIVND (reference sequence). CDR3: CASSMSGDLNTEAFF. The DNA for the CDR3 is TGTGCCAGTAGTATGTCAGGGGATCTGAACACTGAAGCTTTCTTT. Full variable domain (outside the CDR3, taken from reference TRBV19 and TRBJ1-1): DGGITQSPKYLFRKEGQNVTLSCEQNLNHDAMYWYRQDPGQGLRLIYYSQIVNDFQKGDIAEGYSVSREKKESFPLTVTSAQKNPTAFYLCASSMSGDLNTEAFFGQGTRLTVV.

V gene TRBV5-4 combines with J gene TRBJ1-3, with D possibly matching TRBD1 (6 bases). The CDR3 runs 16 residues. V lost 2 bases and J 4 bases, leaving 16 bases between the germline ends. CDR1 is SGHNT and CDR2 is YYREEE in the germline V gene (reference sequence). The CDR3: CASSFGQGRRGNTIYF. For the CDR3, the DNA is TGTGCCAGCAGCTTCGGTCAGGGGCGCAGAGGAAACACCATATATTTT.

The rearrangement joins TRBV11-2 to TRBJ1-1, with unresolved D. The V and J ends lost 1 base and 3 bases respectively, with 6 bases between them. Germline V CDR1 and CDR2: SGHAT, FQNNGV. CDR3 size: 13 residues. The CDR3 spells CASSLGQYTEAFF. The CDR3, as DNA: TGTGCCAGCAGCTTAGGGCAGTACACTGAAGCTTTCTTT. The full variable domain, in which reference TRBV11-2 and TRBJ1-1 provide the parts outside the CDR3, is EAGVAQSPRYKIIEKRQSVAFWCNPISGHATLYWYQQILGQGPKLLIQFQNNGVVDDSQLPKDRFSAERLKGVDSTLKIQPAKLEDSAVYLCASSLGQYTEAFFGQGTRLTVV.

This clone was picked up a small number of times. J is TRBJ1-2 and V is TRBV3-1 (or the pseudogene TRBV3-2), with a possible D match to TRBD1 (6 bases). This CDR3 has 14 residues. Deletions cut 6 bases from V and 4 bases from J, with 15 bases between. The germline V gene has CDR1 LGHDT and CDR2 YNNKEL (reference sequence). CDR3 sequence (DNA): TGTGCCAGCAGACACTCATTAGGGGGCTATGGCTACACCTTC. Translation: CASRHSLGGYGYTF.

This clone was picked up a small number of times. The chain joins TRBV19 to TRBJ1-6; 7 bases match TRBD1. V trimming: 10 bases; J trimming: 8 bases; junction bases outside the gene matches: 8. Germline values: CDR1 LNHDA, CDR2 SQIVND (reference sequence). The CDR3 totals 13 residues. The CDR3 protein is CATSGTADSPLHF. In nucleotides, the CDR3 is TGTGCCACCTCCGGGACAGCGGATTCACCCCTCCACTTT.

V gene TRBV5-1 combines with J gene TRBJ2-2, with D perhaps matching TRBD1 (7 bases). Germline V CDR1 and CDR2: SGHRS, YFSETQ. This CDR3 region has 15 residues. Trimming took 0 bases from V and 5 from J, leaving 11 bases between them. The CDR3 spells CASSLVAGGTGELFF. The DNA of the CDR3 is TGCGCCAGCAGCTTGGTTGCAGGGGGGACCGGGGAGCTGTTTTTT.

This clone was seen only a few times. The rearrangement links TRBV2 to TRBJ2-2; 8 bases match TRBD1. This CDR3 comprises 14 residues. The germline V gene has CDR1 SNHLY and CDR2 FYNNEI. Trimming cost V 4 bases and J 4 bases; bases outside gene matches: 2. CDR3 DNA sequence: TGTGCCAGCAGTGGACAGGGGAGCACCGGGGAGCTGTTTTTT. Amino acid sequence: CASSGQGSTGELFF.

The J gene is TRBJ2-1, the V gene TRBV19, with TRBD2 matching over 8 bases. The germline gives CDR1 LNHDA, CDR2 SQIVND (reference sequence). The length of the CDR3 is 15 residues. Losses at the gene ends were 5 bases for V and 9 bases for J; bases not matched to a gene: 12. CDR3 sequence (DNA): TGTGCCAGTAGTCCGGGACTAGGTCAGATCACTGAGCAGTTCTTC. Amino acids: CASSPGLGQITEQFF.

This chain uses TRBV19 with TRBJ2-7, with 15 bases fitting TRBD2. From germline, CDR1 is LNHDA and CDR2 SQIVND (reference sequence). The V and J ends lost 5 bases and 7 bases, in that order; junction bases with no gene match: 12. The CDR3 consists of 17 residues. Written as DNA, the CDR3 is TGTGCCAGTAGTCCCGGGACTAGCGGGAGGTTCCCGAGGGAGCAGTACTTC. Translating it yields CASSPGTSGRFPREQYF.

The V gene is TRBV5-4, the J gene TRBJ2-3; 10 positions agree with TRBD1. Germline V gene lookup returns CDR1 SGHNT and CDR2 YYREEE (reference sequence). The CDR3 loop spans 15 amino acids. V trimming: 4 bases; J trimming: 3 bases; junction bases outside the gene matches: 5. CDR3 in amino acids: CASSAGQGRTDTQYF. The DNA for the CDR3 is TGTGCCAGCAGCGCGGGACAGGGGAGGACAGATACGCAGTATTTT.

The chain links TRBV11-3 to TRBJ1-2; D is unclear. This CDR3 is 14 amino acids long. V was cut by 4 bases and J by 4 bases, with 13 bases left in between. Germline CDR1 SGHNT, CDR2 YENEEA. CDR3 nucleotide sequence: TGTGCCAGCAGCTCTAATGAGGCCCTCTATGGCTACACCTTC. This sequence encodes CASSSNEALYGYTF.

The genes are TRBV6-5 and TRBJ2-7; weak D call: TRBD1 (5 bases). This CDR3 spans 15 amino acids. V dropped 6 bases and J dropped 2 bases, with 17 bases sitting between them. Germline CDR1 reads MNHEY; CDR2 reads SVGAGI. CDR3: CASRSRAFSTYEQYF. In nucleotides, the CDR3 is TGTGCCAGCAGATCCAGGGCGTTTTCGACCTACGAGCAGTACTTC.